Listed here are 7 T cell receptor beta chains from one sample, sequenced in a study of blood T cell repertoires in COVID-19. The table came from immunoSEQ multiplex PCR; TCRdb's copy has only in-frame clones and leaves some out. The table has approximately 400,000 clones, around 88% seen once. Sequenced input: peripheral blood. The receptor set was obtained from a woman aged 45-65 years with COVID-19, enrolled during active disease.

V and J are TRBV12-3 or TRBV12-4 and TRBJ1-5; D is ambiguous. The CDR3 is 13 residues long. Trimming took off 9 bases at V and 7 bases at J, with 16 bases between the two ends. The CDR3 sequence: CASCSGGGQPQHF. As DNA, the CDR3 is TGTGCCAGTTGTTCGGGAGGTGGACAGCCCCAGCATTTT.

CDR3 sequence: CASSKGGRSYGYTF. Written as DNA, the CDR3 is TGTGCCAGTAGTAAAGGGGGCCGCAGCTATGGCTACACCTTC. This sequence joins TRBV19 and TRBJ1-2, with 7 bases that match TRBD1. The trim removed 4 bases at V and 4 bases at J, leaving 6 bases unmatched. The CDR3 length is 14 residues. Germline CDR1 and CDR2: LNHDA and SQIVND (reference sequence).

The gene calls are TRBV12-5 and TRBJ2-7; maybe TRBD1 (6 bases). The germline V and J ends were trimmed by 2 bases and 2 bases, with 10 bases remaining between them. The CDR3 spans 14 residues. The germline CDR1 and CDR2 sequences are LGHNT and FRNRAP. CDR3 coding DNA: TGTGCTAGTGGTTTGTACAGGGCCCCCTACGAGCAGTACTTC. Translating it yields CASGLYRAPYEQYF.

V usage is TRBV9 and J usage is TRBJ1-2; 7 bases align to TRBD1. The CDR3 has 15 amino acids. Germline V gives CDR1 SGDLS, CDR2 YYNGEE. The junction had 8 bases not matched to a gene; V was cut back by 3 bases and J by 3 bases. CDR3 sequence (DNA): TGTGCCAGCAGCGCAACAGGGGAGCCCCACTATGGCTACACCTTC. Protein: CASSATGEPHYGYTF.

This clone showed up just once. The CDR3 is CASSFGLAGPMGGETQYF. For the CDR3, the DNA is TGCGCCAGCAGTTTTGGACTAGCGGGACCCATGGGGGGAGAGACCCAGTACTTC. The V and J genes are TRBV5-1 and TRBJ2-5, with 12 positions matching TRBD2. The CDR3 sequence is 18 residues long. With V trimmed by 5 bases and J by 4 bases, 15 bases remained unmatched. Germline lookup yields CDR1 SGHRS and CDR2 YFSETQ.

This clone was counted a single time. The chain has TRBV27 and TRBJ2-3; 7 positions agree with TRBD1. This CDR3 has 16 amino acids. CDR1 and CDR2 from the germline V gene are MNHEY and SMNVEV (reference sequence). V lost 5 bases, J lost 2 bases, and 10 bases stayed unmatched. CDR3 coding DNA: TGTGCCAGCAGTCCCCGACAGGGTGGCCCCACAGATACGCAGTATTTT. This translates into CASSPRQGGPTDTQYF.

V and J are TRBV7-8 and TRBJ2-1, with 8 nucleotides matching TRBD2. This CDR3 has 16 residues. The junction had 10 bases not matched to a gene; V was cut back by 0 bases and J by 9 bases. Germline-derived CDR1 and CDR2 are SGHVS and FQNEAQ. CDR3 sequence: CASSLARAAGVSEQFF. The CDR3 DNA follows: TGTGCCAGCAGCTTAGCGCGGGCAGCGGGGGTGAGTGAGCAGTTCTTC.